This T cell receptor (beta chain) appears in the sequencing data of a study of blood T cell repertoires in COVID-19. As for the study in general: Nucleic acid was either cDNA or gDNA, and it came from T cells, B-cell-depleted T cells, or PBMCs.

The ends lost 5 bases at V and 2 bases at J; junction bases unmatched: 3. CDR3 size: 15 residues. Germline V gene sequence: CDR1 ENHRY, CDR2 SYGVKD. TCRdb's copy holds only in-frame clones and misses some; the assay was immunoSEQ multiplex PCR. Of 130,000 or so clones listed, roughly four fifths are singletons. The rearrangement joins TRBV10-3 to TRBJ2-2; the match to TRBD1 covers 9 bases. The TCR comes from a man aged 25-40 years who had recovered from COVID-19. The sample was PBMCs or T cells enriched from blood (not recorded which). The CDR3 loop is CAISRTGGNTGELFF. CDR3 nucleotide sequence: TGTGCCATCAGTCGAACAGGGGGCAACACCGGGGAGCTGTTTTTT.